The next 9 T cell receptor beta chains were all read from a single sample in a study of T cell changes during pregnancy in multiple sclerosis. Sequenced by immunoSEQ multiplex PCR; TCRdb stores in-frame clones only, minus some. The table has some 100,000 clones, roughly 93% seen once. The specimen was peripheral blood, collected before pregnancy. Receptors were obtained from a female donor with multiple sclerosis, enrolled in a pregnancy study.

The genes are TRBV7-8 and TRBJ2-4, with D unclear. The V end was cut by 1 base, the J end by 0 bases, with 10 bases between. Germline V gene sequence: CDR1 SGHVS, CDR2 FQNEAQ. The CDR3 consists of 16 residues. The CDR3 DNA reads as TGTGCCAGCAGCTTAGATAGTGTGGTAGCCAAAAACATTCAGTACTTC. It codes for CASSLDSVVAKNIQYF.

This sequence joins TRBV5-1 and TRBJ2-2; 7 bases align to TRBD2. CDR1 is SGHRS, CDR2 YFSETQ, per germline. The CDR3 spans 15 residues. After removal of 3 bases from V and 7 bases from J, the junction contained 9 bases not matched to a gene. The CDR3: CASSSGTTSNGELFF. In DNA form, the CDR3 reads TGCGCCAGCAGCTCCGGGACTACAAGCAACGGGGAGCTGTTTTTT.

Points on this clone: Other DNA sequences from this sample encode an identical CDR3 as well. This rearrangement joins TRBV7-8 to TRBJ2-1; D unclear. The V gene's germline CDR1 is SGHVS and CDR2 FQNEAQ. V was clipped by 0 bases and J by 6 bases, with 9 bases between them. The CDR3 loop spans 14 amino acids. The CDR3 nucleotides are TGTGCCAGCAGCTTAGCGCTTGCAGGCAATGAGCAGTTCTTC. Residues: CASSLALAGNEQFF.

The chain is built from TRBV7-2 and TRBJ2-7, with D possibly TRBD2 on 6 matching bases. Trimming removed 5 bases at V and 2 bases at J, with 19 bases between. Germline assignment: CDR1 SGHTA and CDR2 FQGNSA. The CDR3 length is 16 residues. The CDR3 DNA reads as TGTGCCAGCAGCACGGGGGATTGGGAGGCACCCTACGAGCAGTACTTC. Translated, it gives CASSTGDWEAPYEQYF.

The V and J genes are TRBV19 and TRBJ2-3; 8 nucleotides line up with TRBD2. This CDR3 comprises 17 residues. The ends lost 3 bases at V and 1 base at J; junction bases unmatched: 9. Germline loops: CDR1 LNHDA, CDR2 SQIVND (reference sequence). The CDR3 DNA sequence: TGTGCCAGTAGTATGGTTCCGGGAGGGGTCGGCACAGATACGCAGTATTTT. Translating it yields CASSMVPGGVGTDTQYF.

The V gene is TRBV19, the J gene TRBJ2-1, with D perhaps matching TRBD2 (5 bases). The CDR3 is 16 residues long. With 3 bases removed from V and 8 bases from J, the gap between germline ends came to 20 bases. Germline CDR1 LNHDA, CDR2 SQIVND (reference sequence). CDR3 protein: CASSMSIGLASHEQFF. The CDR3 nucleotides are TGTGCCAGTAGTATGAGTATTGGGCTAGCCTCCCATGAGCAGTTCTTC.

The CDR3 coding sequence is TGTGCCAGCAGCTCCTTCGGGGGGAACTACAATGAGCAGTTCTTC. This encodes CASSSFGGNYNEQFF. The chain combines TRBV11-2 with TRBJ2-1, with 7 positions matching TRBD2. Germline CDR1 is SGHAT and CDR2 is FQNNGV. V was clipped by 4 bases and J by 3 bases; unmatched bases: 6. The CDR3 is 15 residues long.

The chain links TRBV5-8 to TRBJ2-7, with D perhaps matching TRBD1 (5 bases). The germline V gene has CDR1 SGHTS and CDR2 YDEGEE. The V end lost 1 base, the J end lost 1 base, and 9 bases lay between the germline ends. The CDR3 has 14 amino acids. The DNA of the CDR3 is TGTGCCAGCAGCTTGCGCAGGACATCCTACGAGCAGTACTTC. It codes for CASSLRRTSYEQYF.

This chain links TRBV5-4 with TRBJ2-7, with D perhaps matching TRBD1 (6 bases). The V and J ends lost 5 bases and 5 bases respectively, with 14 bases between them. The CDR3 spans 13 residues. Germline assignment: CDR1 SGHNT and CDR2 YYREEE (reference sequence). CDR3 loop: CASRSEDSHEQYF. DNA of the CDR3: TGTGCCAGCAGATCAGAGGACAGCCACGAGCAGTACTTC.